These 20 T cell receptor beta chains were sequenced from one sample in a study of breast tumors, draining lymph nodes, adjacent tissues. Axillary draining lymph nodes of breast cancer patients supplied the node samples. TCRdb fed the multiplex PCR reads into MiXCR, producing one record per CDR3 protein. Among 150,000 to 200,000 distinct CDR3 sequences listed, approximately 30% were seen once. The material sequenced was axillary lymph node tissue. The receptor source for this set is a female donor with breast cancer. Some clones in this sample may be carry-over from other donors' samples.

This clonotype was picked up a small number of times. V usage is TRBV3-1 and J usage is TRBJ2-7, with 12 bases fitting TRBD1. Germline CDR1 is LGHDT and CDR2 is YNNKEL (reference sequence). There are 12 residues in the CDR3. The J segment lost 12 bases and the V segment lost 3 bases, leaving 3 bases of the junction unmatched. CDR3 sequence reads: CASSQGTGGTYF. DNA of the CDR3: TGTGCCAGCAGCCAGGGGACAGGGGGCACGTACTTC.

The V call is TRBV11-3, the J call TRBJ2-3; 7 bases match TRBD2. This CDR3 spans 21 amino acids. The germline V gene encodes CDR1 SGHNT and CDR2 YENEEA. With 2 bases clipped from V and 0 bases from J, the junction kept 20 bases outside the gene matches. The CDR3 loop reads CASSLFLAAGLQAVSTDTQYF. The CDR3 region has the DNA TGTGCCAGCAGCTTATTCCTAGCGGCAGGCCTCCAGGCTGTGAGCACAGATACGCAGTATTTT.

This clonotype was recorded only once. A much larger clone sits a single nucleotide away, making a read error possible. This sequence joins TRBV6-1 and TRBJ1-4; D is uncertain. Trimming removed 7 bases at V and 2 bases at J, with 11 bases between. This CDR3 region has 14 residues. Looked up from germline, CDR1 is MNHNS and CDR2 is SASEGT. The CDR3 coding sequence is TGTGCCAGCACCACAAGGCATACTAATGAAAAACTGTTTTTT. Translating gives CASTTRHTNEKLFF.

This clonotype was detected ten times or more. V gene TRBV12-5 combines with J gene TRBJ1-5, with 8 nucleotides matching TRBD1. The CDR3 covers 17 residues. The V segment lost 5 bases and the J segment 8 bases; nucleotides outside the gene matches: 17. The V gene's germline CDR1 is LGHNT and CDR2 FRNRAP. CDR3: CASGPTSGTGRLEPQHF. CDR3 nucleotide sequence: TGTGCTAGTGGTCCCACCTCCGGGACAGGACGGTTGGAGCCCCAGCATTTT.

This clonotype was seen repeatedly, ten times or more. This sequence joins TRBV20-1 and TRBJ2-2, with no clear D. Germline V gene lookup returns CDR1 DFQATT and CDR2 SNEGSKA (reference sequence). The V end was cut by 6 bases, the J end by 7 bases, with 9 bases between. The CDR3 extends over 11 amino acids. The CDR3 loop reads CSAPYNGELFF. CDR3 nucleotide sequence: TGCAGTGCCCCCTACAACGGGGAGCTGTTTTTT.

In its sample, this clonotype was seen many times. The chain employs TRBV12-3 or TRBV12-4 and TRBJ2-1, with D unclear. Trimming cost V 5 bases and J 8 bases, with 10 bases left between them. The CDR3 runs 12 residues. This CDR3 is CASSGDRDEQFF. As DNA, the CDR3 is TGTGCCAGCAGTGGCGATAGGGATGAGCAGTTCTTC.

This clonotype has ten or more counts. The chain recombines TRBV5-5 with TRBJ1-2, with 8 positions matching TRBD1. The germline V gene has CDR1 SGHKS and CDR2 YYEKEE (reference sequence). This CDR3 is 14 amino acids long. Trimming removed 4 bases from V and 7 bases from J; junction bases left unmatched: 9. DNA for the CDR3: TGTGCCAGCAGCAGCGCAGGGGGCGCGGGTGGCTACACCTTC. Its protein product is CASSSAGGAGGYTF. Supplemented by reference TRBV5-5 and TRBJ1-2, the full variable domain reads DAGVTQSPTHLIKTRGQQVTLRCSPISGHKSVSWYQQVLGQGPQFIFQYYEKEERGRGNFPDRFSARQFPNYSSELNVNALLLGDSALYLCASSSAGGAGGYTFGSGTRLTVV.

The chain couples TRBV19 to TRBJ2-7; 9 bases are a match to TRBD1. V was pared by 6 bases and J by 1 base, with 28 bases of the junction left unmatched. The CDR3 consists of 22 residues. In germline, CDR1 is LNHDA, CDR2 SQIVND (reference sequence). In DNA, the CDR3 is TGTGCCAGTAGCCCAATAAAAAGAGTTCAAAACCGGGACAGGGATGGGTCCTACGAGCAGTACTTC. Its protein is CASSPIKRVQNRDRDGSYEQYF.

The rearrangement links TRBV20-1 to TRBJ2-2, with 8 bases fitting TRBD2. V dropped 6 bases and J dropped 8; count of bases not matched to a gene: 8. Germline loops: CDR1 DFQATT, CDR2 SNEGSKA (reference sequence). This CDR3 region has 13 residues. The CDR3 sequence: CSASGGGPGELFF. In nucleotides, the CDR3 is TGCAGTGCATCCGGGGGGGGGCCGGGGGAGCTGTTTTTT.

This clonotype appeared many times. CDR3 DNA sequence: TGTGCCAGCAGTGTCCAGGGGGCTGGTTATGGCTACACCTTC. It is translated as CASSVQGAGYGYTF. The chain couples TRBV12-3 or TRBV12-4 to TRBJ1-2; 8 bases map to TRBD1. After removal of 5 bases from V and 5 bases from J, the junction contained 7 bases not matched to a gene. The CDR3 spans 14 residues.

In its sample, this clonotype was seen a few times. Possible read error: a much larger clone is one base away. The genes are TRBV20-1 and TRBJ2-5; D perhaps matches TRBD2 (5 bases). Trimming cost V 3 bases and J 7 bases, with 12 bases left between them. Germline-derived CDR1 and CDR2 are DFQATT and SNEGSKA (reference sequence). The CDR3 loop spans 12 amino acids. The CDR3 DNA reads as TGCAGTGCTAGGTTAGGGAGTGGGACCCAGTACTTC. Translated, it gives CSARLGSGTQYF.

The CDR3 loop is CASSFSGDRGRNEKLFF. CDR3 sequence (DNA): TGTGCCAGCAGTTTTTCGGGGGACAGGGGAAGAAATGAAAAACTGTTTTTT. This chain uses TRBV12-3 or TRBV12-4 with TRBJ1-4; 10 nucleotides line up with TRBD1. After removal of 3 bases from V and 5 bases from J, the junction contained 9 bases not matched to a gene. The CDR3 loop spans 17 amino acids.

This clonotype was recorded many times. The J gene is TRBJ2-5, the V gene TRBV11-3; D is unclear. The germline CDR1 and CDR2 sequences are SGHNT and YENEEA. The CDR3 spans 13 residues. V was clipped by 2 bases and J by 5 bases, with 9 bases between them. The CDR3 region has the DNA TGTGCCAGCAGCTTATATCTCCGGGAGACCCAGTACTTC. As protein: CASSLYLRETQYF. Variable domain in full (rest from reference TRBV11-3 and TRBJ2-5): EAGVVQSPRYKIIEKKQPVAFWCNPISGHNTLYWYLQNLGQGPELLIRYENEEAVDDSQLPKDRFSAERLKGVDSTLKIQPAELGDSAVYLCASSLYLRETQYFGPGTRLLVL.

The gene calls are TRBV27 and TRBJ1-5; the D is unclear. The CDR3 runs to 15 residues. Trimming stripped 2 bases from V and 0 bases from J, with 8 bases between. The germline gives CDR1 MNHEY, CDR2 SMNVEV (reference sequence). The CDR3 DNA sequence: TGTGCCAGCAGTTTAAGAGGGCATAGCAATCAGCCCCAGCATTTT. This sequence encodes CASSLRGHSNQPQHF.

This clonotype was seen many times. The chain couples TRBV2 to TRBJ1-4; a possible D gene is TRBD1 (6 bases). This CDR3 contains 15 residues. Germline V gene sequence: CDR1 SNHLY, CDR2 FYNNEI. Deletions cut 2 bases from V and 7 bases from J, with 14 bases between. This CDR3 is CASSERTRGTEKLFF. CDR3 coding DNA: TGTGCCAGCAGTGAAAGGACAAGGGGGACTGAAAAACTGTTTTTT.

The chain is built from TRBV7-2 and TRBJ1-5, with a possible D match to TRBD1 (6 bases). This CDR3 contains 13 residues. V was shortened by 5 bases and J by 11 bases, with 16 bases between the two germline ends. Germline V lookup: CDR1 SGHTA, CDR2 FQGNSA. CDR3 nucleotide sequence: TGTGCCAGCAGCCCACGGGGGCCAGAGACCCAGCATTTT. Encoded protein: CASSPRGPETQHF.

This clonotype appeared many times. The chain links TRBV5-6 to TRBJ2-1; 9 bases agree with TRBD1. V lost 4 bases and J lost 4; bases outside the gene matches: 9. The germline V gene encodes CDR1 SGHDT and CDR2 YYEEEE. This CDR3 spans 16 amino acids. The CDR3 loop reads CASSRHRDRVYNEQFF. The CDR3 nucleotides read TGTGCCAGCAGCCGTCACCGGGACAGGGTTTACAATGAGCAGTTCTTC.

The V gene is TRBV28, the J gene TRBJ1-4; D is unclear. This CDR3 contains 14 residues. V was pared by 7 bases and J by 0 bases, with 9 bases between. CDR1 is MDHEN and CDR2 is SYDVKM in the germline V gene. CDR3 nucleotides: TGTGCCAGCACTCTGGGTACAACTAATGAAAAACTGTTTTTT. Its translation is CASTLGTTNEKLFF.

This clonotype was counted ten times or more. The chain is built from TRBV4-1 and TRBJ2-7; TRBD2 matches 9 bases. V lost 1 base, J lost 0 bases, and 7 bases stayed unmatched. The CDR3 is made up of 17 amino acids. CDR1 is MGHRA and CDR2 is YSYEKL in the germline V gene. CDR3 nucleotide sequence: TGCGCCAGCAGCCAAGGTAGCGGGGGCCCCAGCTCCTACGAGCAGTACTTC. Encoded protein: CASSQGSGGPSSYEQYF.

The chain carries TRBV7-9 and TRBJ2-7; 10 bases fit TRBD2. Germline loops: CDR1 SEHNR, CDR2 FQNEAQ (reference sequence). Germline trimming cut 5 bases from V and 3 bases from J; bases unmatched to any gene: 19. The length of the CDR3 is 19 residues. CDR3 in amino acids: CASSPDRTFALAGHYEQYF. The CDR3 DNA sequence: TGTGCCAGCAGCCCTGACAGGACATTTGCACTAGCGGGACACTACGAGCAGTACTTC.